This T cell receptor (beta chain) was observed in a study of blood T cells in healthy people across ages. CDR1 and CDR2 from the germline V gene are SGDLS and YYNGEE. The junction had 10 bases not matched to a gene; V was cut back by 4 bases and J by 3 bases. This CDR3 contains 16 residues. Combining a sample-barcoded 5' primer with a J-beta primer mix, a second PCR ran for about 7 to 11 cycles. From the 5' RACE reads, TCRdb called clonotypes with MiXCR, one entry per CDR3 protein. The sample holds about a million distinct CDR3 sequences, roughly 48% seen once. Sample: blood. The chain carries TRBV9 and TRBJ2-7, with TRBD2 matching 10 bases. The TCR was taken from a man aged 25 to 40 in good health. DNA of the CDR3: TGTGCCAGCAGCCCTCAAGGAGCGGGGGGGTACTACGAGCAGTACTTC. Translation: CASSPQGAGGYYEQYF.